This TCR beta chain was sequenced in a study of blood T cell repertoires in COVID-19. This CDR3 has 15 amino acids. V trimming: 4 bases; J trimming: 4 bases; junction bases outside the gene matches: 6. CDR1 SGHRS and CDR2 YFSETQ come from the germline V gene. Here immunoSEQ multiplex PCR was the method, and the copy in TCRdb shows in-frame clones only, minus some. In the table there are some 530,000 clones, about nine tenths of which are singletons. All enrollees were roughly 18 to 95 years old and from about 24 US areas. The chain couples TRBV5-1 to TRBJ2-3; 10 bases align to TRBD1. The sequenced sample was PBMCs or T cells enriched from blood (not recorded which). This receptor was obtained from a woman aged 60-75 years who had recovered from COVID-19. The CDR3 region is CASSAWDRGADTQYF. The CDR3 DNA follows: TGCGCCAGCAGCGCCTGGGACAGGGGTGCAGATACGCAGTATTTT.